Listed below are T cell receptor beta chains from one sample, sequenced in a study of T cells in Graves' hyperthyroidism and ophthalmopathy. TCRdb analysed the multiplex PCR reads with MiXCR anew, one entry per CDR3 protein. The table lists under 200,000 distinct CDR3 sequences, 9.4% of them singletons. Sequenced sample: blood. These receptors came from a woman in her late teens or twenties with Graves' hyperthyroidism that later progressed to Graves' ophthalmopathy. Both conserved end residues are part of each CDR3. The order of the fields is V gene, D gene, J gene, clone size, CDR3 protein, CDR3 DNA. The D gene is left open where the match is weak. Clone size is given for some rows only: seen once, a few or many times, or a class if the clone is expanded.

V gene: TRBV3-1; D gene: -; J gene: TRBJ2-3; clone size: many; CDR3 protein: CASSQDASRLGPQYF; CDR3 DNA: TGTGCCAGCAGCCAAGATGCCTCCCGGCTCGGCCCGCAGTATTTT
V gene: TRBV4-2; D gene: -; J gene: TRBJ2-6; clone size: few; CDR3 protein: CASSPSPSGANVLTF; CDR3 DNA: TGTGCCAGCAGCCCTTCCCCCTCTGGGGCCAACGTCCTGACTTTC
V gene: TRBV20-1; D gene: TRBD2; J gene: TRBJ2-7; clone size: many; CDR3 protein: CSASDRLASSYEQYF; CDR3 DNA: TGCAGTGCTAGTGACCGACTAGCGAGCTCCTACGAGCAGTACTTC
V gene: TRBV29-1; D gene: -; J gene: TRBJ1-2; clone size: many; CDR3 protein: CSVEDLPRWGTHNYGYTF; CDR3 DNA: TGCAGCGTTGAAGATCTCCCTCGTTGGGGGACCCATAACTATGGCTACACCTTC
V gene: TRBV28; D gene: TRBD2; J gene: TRBJ2-7; clone size: many; CDR3 protein: CASSPRDYQGSHEQYF; CDR3 DNA: TGTGCCAGCAGTCCACGGGACTACCAAGGAAGTCACGAGCAGTACTTC
V gene: TRBV2; D gene: -; J gene: TRBJ1-6; clone size: many; CDR3 protein: CASSARRARANSPLHF; CDR3 DNA: TGTGCCAGCAGTGCTCGGAGGGCGCGGGCTAATTCACCCCTCCACTTT
V gene: TRBV7-3; D gene: TRBD2; J gene: TRBJ2-2; clone size: -; CDR3 protein: CAGSLTGPGLATTGELFF; CDR3 DNA: TGTGCCGGCAGCTTAACGGGACCGGGACTAGCGACCACCGGGGAGCTGTTTTTT
V gene: TRBV12-3/TRBV12-4; D gene: -; J gene: TRBJ2-7; clone size: many; CDR3 protein: CASTLGADLSYEQYF; CDR3 DNA: TGTGCCAGCACCCTAGGGGCGGACCTCTCCTACGAGCAGTACTTC
V gene: TRBV7-8; D gene: -; J gene: TRBJ2-2; clone size: many; CDR3 protein: CASSLEALGTGELFF; CDR3 DNA: TGTGCCAGCAGCTTAGAGGCCCTCGGCACCGGGGAGCTGTTTTTT
V gene: TRBV30; D gene: -; J gene: TRBJ1-2; clone size: many; CDR3 protein: CAWSEQYYGYTF; CDR3 DNA: TGTGCCTGGAGTGAACAGTACTATGGCTACACCTTC
V gene: TRBV24-1; D gene: -; J gene: TRBJ2-3; clone size: many; CDR3 protein: CATSDPGGTTDTQYF; CDR3 DNA: TGTGCCACCAGTGATCCTGGAGGCACCACAGATACGCAGTATTTT
V gene: TRBV10-3; D gene: -; J gene: TRBJ2-5; clone size: many; CDR3 protein: CAIKAGLKETQYF; CDR3 DNA: TGTGCCATCAAGGCGGGACTGAAGGAGACCCAGTACTTC
V gene: TRBV7-2; D gene: TRBD1; J gene: TRBJ1-4; clone size: many; CDR3 protein: CASSPRTGSEKLFF; CDR3 DNA: TGTGCCAGCAGCCCGAGGACAGGGAGTGAAAAACTGTTTTTT
V gene: TRBV3-1; D gene: -; J gene: TRBJ2-7; clone size: -; CDR3 protein: CASSQETRGYEQYF; CDR3 DNA: TGTGCCAGCAGCCAAGAGACAAGGGGGTACGAGCAGTACTTC
V gene: TRBV10-3; D gene: TRBD2; J gene: TRBJ2-2; clone size: many; CDR3 protein: CAISGAGGDTGELFF; CDR3 DNA: TGTGCCATCAGTGGGGCGGGAGGCGACACCGGGGAGCTGTTTTTT
V gene: TRBV3-1; D gene: TRBD1; J gene: TRBJ2-5; clone size: many; CDR3 protein: CASSGPGQGGETQYF; CDR3 DNA: TGTGCCAGCAGCGGACCGGGACAGGGCGGCGAGACCCAGTACTTC
V gene: TRBV28; D gene: TRBD1; J gene: TRBJ2-7; clone size: many; CDR3 protein: CASSAGQGKSYEQYF; CDR3 DNA: TGTGCCAGCAGCGCCGGACAGGGGAAATCCTACGAGCAGTACTTC
V gene: TRBV7-2; D gene: -; J gene: TRBJ2-7; clone size: few; CDR3 protein: CASSLGGGPFEQYF; CDR3 DNA: TGTGCCAGCAGCTTAGGGGGGGGCCCATTCGAGCAGTACTTC
V gene: TRBV6-1; D gene: TRBD1; J gene: TRBJ1-5; clone size: -; CDR3 protein: CASSLKGASNQPQHF; CDR3 DNA: TGTGCCAGCAGTTTGAAGGGGGCTAGCAATCAGCCCCAGCATTTT
V gene: TRBV12-3/TRBV12-4; D gene: TRBD1; J gene: TRBJ1-1; clone size: many; CDR3 protein: CASSFWQDRGLRNTEAFF; CDR3 DNA: TGTGCCAGCAGTTTTTGGCAAGACAGGGGGCTGAGGAACACTGAAGCTTTCTTT
V gene: TRBV4-1; D gene: TRBD1; J gene: TRBJ1-2; clone size: many; CDR3 protein: CASSQRTGAVYGYTF; CDR3 DNA: TGCGCCAGCAGCCAGAGGACAGGGGCCGTCTATGGCTACACCTTC
V gene: TRBV9; D gene: TRBD2; J gene: TRBJ2-5; clone size: many; CDR3 protein: CASSVAGTKETQYF; CDR3 DNA: TGTGCCAGCAGCGTAGCAGGGACTAAAGAGACCCAGTACTTC
V gene: TRBV20-1; D gene: TRBD2; J gene: TRBJ2-7; clone size: many; CDR3 protein: CSANWVAGAYEQYF; CDR3 DNA: TGCAGTGCTAATTGGGTAGCGGGGGCCTACGAGCAGTACTTC
V gene: TRBV7-2; D gene: TRBD1; J gene: TRBJ1-1; clone size: many; CDR3 protein: CASSLIRGETEAFF; CDR3 DNA: TGTGCCAGCAGCTTAATCAGGGGGGAGACTGAAGCTTTCTTT
V gene: TRBV14; D gene: -; J gene: TRBJ2-7; clone size: many; CDR3 protein: CASSQFRDGAYEQYF; CDR3 DNA: TGTGCCAGCAGCCAATTCCGGGACGGCGCCTACGAGCAGTACTTC
V gene: TRBV2; D gene: TRBD2; J gene: TRBJ2-3; clone size: -; CDR3 protein: CASSSGSRIGTQYF; CDR3 DNA: TGTGCCAGCAGCAGCGGGAGCCGTATAGGTACGCAGTATTTT
V gene: TRBV24-1; D gene: TRBD1; J gene: TRBJ1-2; clone size: many; CDR3 protein: CATSDLDRAGYTF; CDR3 DNA: TGTGCCACCAGTGATTTGGACAGGGCTGGCTACACCTTC
V gene: TRBV28; D gene: TRBD1; J gene: TRBJ1-5; clone size: many; CDR3 protein: CASSYQGVFGNQPQHF; CDR3 DNA: TGTGCCAGCAGTTATCAGGGGGTATTTGGCAATCAGCCCCAGCATTTT
V gene: TRBV15; D gene: TRBD1; J gene: TRBJ1-2; clone size: many; CDR3 protein: CATSLTLGQSNYGYTF; CDR3 DNA: TGTGCCACCAGCCTAACGCTGGGACAGTCGAACTATGGCTACACCTTC
V gene: TRBV6-2/TRBV6-3; D gene: -; J gene: TRBJ2-1; clone size: once; CDR3 protein: CASRDLGLGPSYNEQFF; CDR3 DNA: TGTGCCAGCAGGGATTTAGGTTTAGGCCCCTCCTACAATGAGCAGTTCTTC
V gene: TRBV18; D gene: TRBD1; J gene: TRBJ2-5; clone size: -; CDR3 protein: CASSPPLQNRGFLEAQYF; CDR3 DNA: TGTGCCAGCTCACCACCCCTCCAGAACAGGGGGTTTCTGGAGGCCCAGTACTTC
V gene: TRBV2; D gene: -; J gene: TRBJ1-1; clone size: -; CDR3 protein: CASSEVRGRGNTEAFF; CDR3 DNA: TGTGCCAGCAGTGAAGTGAGGGGCAGGGGGAACACTGAAGCTTTCTTT
V gene: TRBV7-6; D gene: TRBD1; J gene: TRBJ1-4; clone size: -; CDR3 protein: CASSSSDRDGNEKLFF; CDR3 DNA: TGTGCCAGCAGCTCCTCGGACAGGGATGGTAATGAAAAACTGTTTTTT
V gene: TRBV28; D gene: -; J gene: TRBJ2-7; clone size: many; CDR3 protein: CASSLSAPPGSYEQYF; CDR3 DNA: TGTGCCAGCAGTTTATCGGCCCCCCCCGGGTCCTACGAGCAGTACTTC
V gene: TRBV19; D gene: -; J gene: TRBJ2-3; clone size: few; CDR3 protein: CASTSASGSDTQYF; CDR3 DNA: TGTGCCAGTACCAGTGCGTCAGGGTCAGATACGCAGTATTTT
V gene: TRBV20-1; D gene: TRBD2; J gene: TRBJ2-5; clone size: -; CDR3 protein: CSASPPTSGVETQYF; CDR3 DNA: TGCAGTGCTAGCCCTCCGACTAGCGGGGTGGAGACCCAGTACTTC
V gene: TRBV7-9; D gene: -; J gene: TRBJ2-5; clone size: many; CDR3 protein: CASSLQADGTQYF; CDR3 DNA: TGTGCCAGCAGCCTCCAGGCGGATGGGACCCAGTACTTC
V gene: TRBV3-1; D gene: TRBD2; J gene: TRBJ2-1; clone size: many; CDR3 protein: CASSQDYRRSGSVYNEQFF; CDR3 DNA: TGTGCCAGCAGCCAAGATTATCGTCGGAGCGGGAGTGTCTACAATGAGCAGTTCTTC
V gene: TRBV11-3; D gene: TRBD2; J gene: TRBJ2-5; clone size: many; CDR3 protein: CASSHRTSGSRETQYF; CDR3 DNA: TGTGCCAGCAGTCATAGGACTAGCGGGAGTCGGGAGACCCAGTACTTC
V gene: TRBV5-4; D gene: TRBD1; J gene: TRBJ2-1; clone size: few; CDR3 protein: CATTETGDAYNEQFF; CDR3 DNA: TGTGCCACCACGGAAACAGGGGACGCCTACAATGAGCAGTTCTTC
V gene: TRBV3-1; D gene: TRBD2; J gene: TRBJ2-7; clone size: many; CDR3 protein: CASSQFKTSAPYF; CDR3 DNA: TGTGCCAGCAGCCAATTTAAGACTAGCGCGCCGTACTTC
V gene: TRBV3-1; D gene: TRBD2; J gene: TRBJ2-1; clone size: few; CDR3 protein: CASSQDKSGGVNEQFF; CDR3 DNA: TGTGCCAGCAGCCAAGATAAGAGCGGGGGGGTCAATGAGCAGTTCTTC
V gene: TRBV3-1; D gene: TRBD1; J gene: TRBJ1-3; clone size: many; CDR3 protein: CASSRDRRDTIYF; CDR3 DNA: TGTGCCAGCAGCCGGGACAGGCGGGACACCATATATTTT
V gene: TRBV7-9; D gene: -; J gene: TRBJ2-2; clone size: many; CDR3 protein: CASSFDSTAGELFF; CDR3 DNA: TGTGCCAGCAGCTTCGACAGTACGGCCGGGGAGCTGTTTTTT
V gene: TRBV6-6; D gene: -; J gene: TRBJ2-5; clone size: many; CDR3 protein: CASSYSQIQETQYF; CDR3 DNA: TGTGCCAGCAGTTACTCGCAGATTCAAGAGACCCAGTACTTC
V gene: TRBV13; D gene: TRBD1; J gene: TRBJ1-2; clone size: -; CDR3 protein: CASSPGDRGRYGYTF; CDR3 DNA: TGTGCCAGCAGCCCCGGGGACAGGGGCCGCTATGGCTACACCTTC
V gene: TRBV30; D gene: -; J gene: TRBJ1-1; clone size: many; CDR3 protein: CAWSVSQGIAEAFF; CDR3 DNA: TGTGCCTGGAGTGTAAGCCAGGGGATCGCTGAAGCTTTCTTT
V gene: TRBV20-1; D gene: -; J gene: TRBJ2-1; clone size: many; CDR3 protein: CSAGPWSYNEQFF; CDR3 DNA: TGCAGTGCCGGACCATGGTCCTACAATGAGCAGTTCTTC
V gene: TRBV5-5; D gene: -; J gene: TRBJ2-1; clone size: few; CDR3 protein: CASGLGGLGKNEQFF; CDR3 DNA: TGTGCCAGCGGATTGGGGGGGCTTGGGAAAAATGAGCAGTTCTTC
V gene: TRBV11-2; D gene: -; J gene: TRBJ2-7; clone size: many; CDR3 protein: CASSLAAPGTPHEQYF; CDR3 DNA: TGTGCCAGCAGCTTAGCTGCTCCCGGGACACCTCACGAGCAGTACTTC
V gene: TRBV6-1; D gene: -; J gene: TRBJ2-2; clone size: many; CDR3 protein: CASRSNTGELFF; CDR3 DNA: TGTGCCAGCAGGAGTAACACCGGGGAGCTGTTTTTT
V gene: TRBV30; D gene: -; J gene: TRBJ1-1; clone size: many; CDR3 protein: CAWTIGGSRAFF; CDR3 DNA: TGTGCCTGGACCATAGGGGGAAGTAGAGCTTTCTTT
V gene: TRBV7-9; D gene: TRBD2; J gene: TRBJ2-2; clone size: -; CDR3 protein: CASSLLAAMNTGELFF; CDR3 DNA: TGTGCCAGCAGCTTACTAGCGGCAATGAACACCGGGGAGCTGTTTTTT